This T cell receptor (beta chain) emerged from a study of blood T cell repertoires in COVID-19. About the research overall: Sources were T cells, B-cell-depleted T cells, or PBMCs; the material itself was cDNA or gDNA.

This CDR3 is 12 amino acids long. CDR1 and CDR2 (germline): LGHNA, YNFKEQ. With V trimmed by 1 base and J by 13 bases, 2 bases remained unmatched. Source study methods: Amplification of reference gene primers provided the estimated nucleated cell counts. Assay: immunoSEQ multiplex PCR; the TCRdb copy retains only in-frame clones and omits some. From that table come the V and J calls and clone size; the DNA was used to work out D and trimming. The sample has 200,000 to 250,000 clones, around 80% seen once. Cohorts were based on clinical histories the participants reported. The specimen was PBMCs or T cells enriched from blood (not recorded which). The receptor's source is a man aged 30-40 years with acute COVID-19. V usage is TRBV4-2 and J usage is TRBJ2-1; 9 nucleotides align to TRBD2. CDR3 sequence: CASSQVAGAQFF. The CDR3 DNA follows: TGTGCCAGCAGCCAAGTAGCGGGGGCCCAGTTCTTC.